Below, 19 T cell receptor beta chains from the same sample are listed, as sequenced in a study of T-cell reconstitution after alpha-beta-depleted transplantation in children (dated by TCRdb to between 2015 and 2016). Libraries were built with PCR. The instrument given in TCRdb is Illumina HiSeq 2500. TCR libraries were prepared with molecular barcoding, using unique molecular identifiers to normalize TCRbeta repertoire quantification. TCRdb passed the public sequencing reads through fastp at Q25 and MiXCR, retaining productive beta sequences. For every CDR3 protein sequence, its rows merge into one entry that carries the most common genes and DNA. The sample table lists about 980,000 distinct CDR3 sequences, about 26% of them with a count of one. Jointly, the top ten make up 28% of the sample. Taken with the paper, the label for treatment or condition translates to: allogeneic hematopoietic cell transplantation with graft depleted of TCRalphabeta T cells and CD19 B cells.

The material was PBMCs, mostly from graft donor cells, obtained 360 days after TCRalphabeta/CD19-depleted stem cell transplant. These receptors were obtained from a boy younger than two who had a stem cell transplant for SCID, so the T cells may come from the graft donor.

The chain carries TRBV20-1 and TRBJ2-2; D perhaps matches TRBD2 (7 bases). V lost 6 bases and J 4 bases, leaving 18 bases between the germline ends. The CDR3 runs 15 residues. Germline values: CDR1 DFQATT, CDR2 SNEGSKA (reference sequence). In DNA form, the CDR3 reads TGCAGTGCCAGACTTCCGGGGGGCCCCACCGGGGAGCTGTTTTTT. It is translated as CSARLPGGPTGELFF.

This clonotype turned up a few times. This chain connects TRBV27 to TRBJ2-2; the match to TRBD1 covers 7 bases. Germline values: CDR1 MNHEY, CDR2 SMNVEV (reference sequence). The CDR3 is made up of 15 amino acids. The junction had 6 bases not matched to a gene; V was cut back by 8 bases and J by 0 bases. CDR3 sequence reads: CASHRTGANTGELFF. The CDR3 nucleotides read TGTGCCAGCCATCGAACAGGGGCGAACACCGGGGAGCTGTTTTTT.

The J gene is TRBJ2-1, the V gene TRBV10-3; 8 positions agree with TRBD1. V lost 3 bases and J lost 6; bases outside the gene matches: 4. The CDR3 sequence is 14 residues long. The germline CDR1 and CDR2 sequences are ENHRY and SYGVKD. CDR3 in DNA: TGTGCCATCAGTGACCCCACAGGGGGCAATGAGCAGTTCTTC. The encoded protein is CAISDPTGGNEQFF.

The V and J genes are TRBV21-1 and TRBJ2-4. TRBV21-1 corresponds to a pseudogene. This CDR3 is built from 16 residues. The CDR3 is CAGSKWRGADKNIQYF. The CDR3 DNA sequence: TGTGCCGGCAGCAAATGGCGAGGGGCTGACAAAAACATTCAGTACTTC.

About this clonotype: Because it lacks the conserved phenylalanine or tryptophan at the end, this CDR3 is likely a read error. The chain links TRBV5-5 to TRBJ1-1; the match to TRBD1 covers 7 bases. Germline V gene data show CDR1 as SGHKS and CDR2 as YYEKEE (reference sequence). The CDR3 runs to 16 residues. The junction had 15 bases not matched to a gene; V was cut back by 6 bases and J by 4 bases. CDR3 amino acids: CASNPQGQGGGTEAFV. The CDR3 DNA is TGTGCCAGCAACCCCCAGGGTCAAGGGGGCGGCACTGAAGCTTTCGTT.

A few counts support this clonotype. The chain is built from TRBV9 and TRBJ2-6; weak D call: TRBD1 (5 bases). This CDR3 is built from 15 residues. Trimming cost V 0 bases and J 4 bases, with 8 bases left between them. Germline loops: CDR1 SGDLS, CDR2 YYNGEE. This CDR3 is CASSVEGAGANVLTF. CDR3 nucleotide sequence: TGTGCCAGCAGCGTAGAAGGGGCCGGGGCCAACGTCCTGACTTTC.

The rearrangement joins TRBV6-1 to TRBJ2-5; 7 positions match TRBD1. Germline V gene lookup returns CDR1 MNHNS and CDR2 SASEGT. J gave up 4 bases and V 6 bases, and 8 bases lay outside the gene matches. The CDR3 covers 14 residues. CDR3 coding DNA: TGTGCCAGCAGCCAACTCTACAGGGGAGAGACCCAGTACTTC. Its translation: CASSQLYRGETQYF.

This clonotype came up a few times. V and J are TRBV11-2 and TRBJ1-2, with a possible D match to TRBD1 (6 bases). Germline loops: CDR1 SGHAT, CDR2 FQNNGV. The V end was cut by 5 bases, the J end by 4 bases, with 14 bases between. The CDR3 extends over 14 amino acids. This chain's CDR3 is CASSLSTGPYGYTF. The CDR3 DNA sequence: TGTGCCAGCAGCCTATCGACAGGACCCTATGGCTACACCTTC.

This clonotype has just a few counts. The genes are TRBV12-3 or TRBV12-4 and TRBJ2-1; 8 bases are a match to TRBD2. Trimming removed 1 base from V and 6 bases from J; junction bases left unmatched: 8. The CDR3 extends over 16 amino acids. The CDR3 bases are TGTGCCAGCAGTTTAGGGCGGGGGGCCGCCGTCAATGAGCAGTTCTTC. Translation gives CASSLGRGAAVNEQFF.

Only a few counts were recorded for this clonotype. CDR3 sequence: CSAAGIRYQPQHF. Here the CDR3 DNA reads TGCAGTGCTGCCGGGATACGATATCAGCCCCAGCATTTT. The chain is built from TRBV20-1 and TRBJ1-5; D gene uncertain. Trimming shortened V by 5 bases and J by 5 bases, and 13 bases separated the two germline ends. Germline CDR1 is DFQATT and CDR2 is SNEGSKA (reference sequence). The CDR3 sequence is 13 residues long.

The J gene is TRBJ2-5, the V gene TRBV9, with D possibly TRBD2 on 7 matching bases. The CDR3 runs 15 residues. Trimming shortened V by 0 bases and J by 5 bases, and 14 bases separated the two germline ends. From germline, CDR1 is SGDLS and CDR2 YYNGEE. The CDR3 reads CASSVAGGGAETQYF. CDR3 nucleotide sequence: TGTGCCAGCAGCGTAGCTGGGGGGGGCGCGGAGACCCAGTACTTC. The complete variable domain, with remaining parts taken from reference TRBV9 and TRBJ2-5, reads DSGVTQTPKHLITATGQRVTLRCSPRSGDLSVYWYQQSLDQGLQFLIQYYNGEERAKGNILERFSAQQFPDLHSELNLSSLELGDSALYFCASSVAGGGAETQYFGPGTRLLVL.

The chain combines TRBV12-3 or TRBV12-4 with TRBJ1-3, with D unclear. The V end was cut by 8 bases, the J end by 0 bases, with 17 bases between. The CDR3 sequence is 16 residues long. The DNA of the CDR3 is TGTGCCAGCTCACCCCGGGAATATGGCTCTGGAAACACCATATATTTT. This codes for CASSPREYGSGNTIYF.

V usage is TRBV12-3 or TRBV12-4 and J usage is TRBJ2-7; 11 positions match TRBD2. V dropped 8 bases and J dropped 3; count of bases not matched to a gene: 6. The CDR3 contains 14 residues. CDR3 region: CASAGTSGRYEQYF. CDR3 nucleotides: TGTGCCAGCGCCGGGACTAGCGGACGCTACGAGCAGTACTTC.

This clonotype was detected only a few times. J is TRBJ1-5 and V is TRBV18; 11 bases line up with TRBD1. The CDR3 covers 17 residues. V dropped 4 bases and J dropped 1; count of bases not matched to a gene: 6. CDR1 KGHSH and CDR2 LQKENI come from the germline V gene. The CDR3 DNA reads as TGTGCCAGCTCACGAGGACAGGGGGCGAGGAGCAATCAGCCCCAGCATTTT. This gives the protein CASSRGQGARSNQPQHF.

This clonotype was detected only a few times. The genes are TRBV20-1 and TRBJ1-4; possibly TRBD1 for D (6 bases). V was cut by 6 bases and J by 5 bases, with 16 bases left in between. The CDR3 is made up of 14 amino acids. The germline CDR1 and CDR2 sequences are DFQATT and SNEGSKA (reference sequence). CDR3 nucleotide sequence: TGCAGTGCCCCGCGGGCAGGGGAAAATGAAAAACTGTTTTTT. It codes for CSAPRAGENEKLFF.

This clonotype was seen a handful of times. The chain combines TRBV4-1 with TRBJ2-1; 10 positions match TRBD2. Germline CDR1 reads MGHRA; CDR2 reads YSYEKL. J lost 2 bases, V lost 3 bases, and 10 bases had no gene match. The CDR3 is 18 amino acids. CDR3 in amino acids: CASSQKSGAGGPYNEQFF. The CDR3 nucleotides are TGCGCCAGCAGCCAGAAGAGCGGAGCGGGGGGGCCCTACAATGAGCAGTTCTTC.

The chain joins TRBV4-2 to TRBJ2-2, with D possibly TRBD2 on 5 matching bases. Germline CDR1 LGHNA, CDR2 YNFKEQ. Trimming took off 0 bases at V and 4 bases at J, with 21 bases between the two ends. CDR3 length: 19 residues. In DNA, the CDR3 is TGTGCCAGCAGCCAAGATATGGTGGATAGAGGGATTCTCACCGGGGAGCTGTTTTTT. Translating gives CASSQDMVDRGILTGELFF.

V usage is TRBV5-5 and J usage is TRBJ2-3, with 12 bases lining up with TRBD1. CDR1 and CDR2 (germline): SGHKS, YYEKEE (reference sequence). V shed 1 base and J 6 bases; nucleotides not matched to a gene: 6. The CDR3 loop spans 16 amino acids. The CDR3 DNA follows: TGTGCCAGCAGCTTGTGGGGACAGGGGGCGGTGGATACGCAGTATTTT. Translating it yields CASSLWGQGAVDTQYF.

The V gene is TRBV7-2, the J gene TRBJ2-1, with 8 nucleotides matching TRBD2. The CDR3 totals 17 residues. Trimming took 3 bases from V and 8 from J; bases not matched to a gene: 15. Germline assignment: CDR1 SGHTA and CDR2 FQGNSA. The CDR3 nucleotides read TGTGCCAGCAGCTTGCGACCTTCGGGCGGGGGGTCGTATGAGCAGTTCTTC. Translation gives CASSLRPSGGGSYEQFF. The full variable domain, rest sourced from reference TRBV7-2 and TRBJ2-1, is GAGVSQSPSNKVTEKGKDVELRCDPISGHTALYWYRQSLGQGLEFLIYFQGNSAPDKSGLPSDRFSAERTGGSVSTLTIQRTQQEDSAVYLCASSLRPSGGGSYEQFFGPGTRLTVL.